The entry below describes one T cell receptor (beta chain). Its antigen is not identified. After removal of 3 bases from V and 1 base from J, the junction contained 5 bases not matched to a gene. The CDR3 runs to 18 residues. Germline values: CDR1 LNHDA, CDR2 SQIVND (reference sequence). These data are taken from a study of beta chain features in type 1 diabetes. What was sequenced were expressed TCRB transcripts, since all of the isolated RNA had been reverse transcribed. The repertoire was sequenced with immunoSEQ multiplex PCR; TCRdb's copy has only in-frame clones and lacks some. The table includes some 150,000 clones, around 51% detected once. Study conclusions and caveats: A definitive answer on HLA type influencing TCRB rearrangement was not reached here.

Input material: Tregs from blood. This clonotype was obtained from a man younger than 35 in good health. This sequence joins TRBV19 and TRBJ2-4, with 14 bases aligning to TRBD2. CDR3 protein: CASSMGLAGVGAKNIQYF. The CDR3 region has the DNA TGTGCCAGTAGTATGGGACTAGCGGGAGTGGGGGCCAAAAACATTCAGTACTTC.